There are a few counts of the clone carrying this T cell receptor (beta chain). Its matching antigen is unknown. TCRdb independently ran MiXCR on the 5' RACE reads; one entry per CDR3 protein. Altogether roughly 600,000 distinct CDR3 sequences are present, under 20% being singletons, with the ten largest covering around 12%. The CDR3 has 15 residues. Per germline, CDR1 MNHEY and CDR2 SVGAGI. V gave up 6 bases and J gave up 4 bases; unmatched junction bases: 8. This sample was taken from a study of T-cell memory formation after mild COVID-19. Findings of the study overall: Mainly in CM and EM were contracting CD4+ clones; CD8+ were in EMRA. Second-wave clones that peaked on day 37 lacked confirmed SARS-CoV-2 specificity.

This TCR was sampled from an adult woman who had mild COVID-19 (a few samples of this study predate the infection). Cell type and time point are not known. Sequenced: PBMCs or a T cell subset sorted from them (not recorded which). The chain uses TRBV6-5 and TRBJ2-5; 10 bases are shared with TRBD2. CDR3 loop: CASSLSGGPLETQYF. The CDR3 DNA reads TGTGCCAGCAGCCTTAGCGGGGGGCCTTTAGAGACCCAGTACTTC.